This T cell receptor (beta chain) was obtained from a study of shared clonotypes between healthy human individuals (dated by TCRdb to between 2020 and 2021). A note on the overall study: A couple of women and a few men aged 18 to 49 years were included in the cohort. Libraries were prepared and TCR repertoires were sequenced by different laboratories using diverse techniques, in order to increase sequencing depth and limit assay-specific biases. Each donor's leukapheresis produced roughly between roughly 0.85 and 9.5 billion PBMCs. For each donor, three plates each were used for CD4 naive and CD4 memory, two plates were used for CD8 naive, and one plate was used for CD8 memory. To estimate repertoire size and how much clonotype sharing occurs between individuals, the study deeply sequenced the blood TCR repertoires of 5 or 6 healthy adults. Overall study outcomes, separate from this receptor: When several donors were compared, the shared fraction of clonotypes was approximately 5% for naive CD4, approximately 3.5% for naive CD8, 2% to 2.5% for memory CD4, and under 0.5% for memory CD8. Naive subsets generally had larger estimated clonotype richness than memory subsets. Because the study included only a small number of donors, the genetic and exposure-history diversity represented was limited. Compared with non-shared clonotypes, the clonotypes found in all four sorted-subset donors had higher generation probabilities. Based on pairwise subsampling, the degree of clonotype sharing among donors was expected to be affected by sequencing depth. Even with the large sequencing depth, rarefaction of the sorted-subset datasets indicated that sequencing was incomplete. Sampling was limited to blood, and TCR repertoires in tissue likely differ from TCR repertoires in blood.

The donors were healthy, HIV-negative adults who had no recently reported acute infections or vaccinations. Only Caucasian adults living in Nashville, Tennessee, USA were represented among the donors. The CD8 memory samples were a combination of magnetically selected CD45RO+ cells and CCR7-negative CD45RA+ effector memory (TemRA) cells. After blood collection by leukapheresis, PBMCs were isolated using Ficoll-Histopaque density gradient centrifugation and then cryopreserved in the vapor phase of liquid nitrogen. Purity and quantity of every magnetically sorted T cell population were checked by analytical flow cytometry. From each sorted fraction, genomic DNA was isolated and quantified by UV absorbance on a Nanodrop 2000c. Note on this clone: Its antigen remains undetermined. No base quality values were provided; no much bigger clone lies one nucleotide off.

Using the deep immunoSEQ assay, multiplex PCR amplified TCR CDR3 regions from genomic DNA. Genomic DNA extracted from each cell subset was distributed evenly over all wells of several immunoSEQ 96-well plates, and each plate served as one replicate. Each replicate PCR for sorted subsets received roughly 200 ng genomic DNA, equal to about 30,000 T cell genomes. Purified libraries were quantified with a Qubit 3.0 fluorometer, sized on a Bioanalyzer 2100, and re-quantified with the KAPA Library Quantification kit. Each immunoSEQ 96-well plate was sequenced on its own single-read 150-cycle Illumina NextSeq 550 flow cell. The authors' analysis ran thus. Because only junctional sequences without quality scores were contained in the immunoSEQ output, filtering matching that applied to full-length reads could not be performed. Sequences were annotated with PyIR, a Python wrapper for IgBLAST v1.9, and V/J genes and CDR3 were assigned using IMGT germline references. Reads were filtered out if the reads had weak V/J assignments (E-value above 1e-6), no CDR3, stop codons, out-of-frame junctions, or ambiguous translated residues. A V3J clonotype was defined by an identical inferred V gene, J gene, and CDR3 amino acid sequence. To compute the percentage overlap between repertoires, the number of shared unique clonotypes was divided by the size of the smaller repertoire. Three approaches were used to assess repertoire richness: RTK rarefaction, the Chao1 estimator, and Recon v2.1 estimates of unobserved clonotypes. For all TCRbeta clonotypes obtained by the gDNA method from a few donors, generation probabilities were computed with OLGA. The clones in this table, taken by TCRdb from immuneACCESS, are in-frame only. Not every clone is retained; where verified, under half of the shortfall comes from an unresolved V gene, and the cause of the rest is unknown. V, J and clone size are those of that table, while D and trimming were read from the DNA. Across this sample there are roughly 700,000 clones, with roughly 91% seen only once. The ten largest clonotypes hold about 33% of the sample.

This TCR was sampled from a young man in good health. Some clones in this sample may be carry-over from other donors' samples. What was sequenced was memory CD8+ T cells from PBMCs. The sample's cell subset or site label is to be understood as: CD45RO+ cells pooled with CCR7-negative TemRA cells.

The DNA sequence is as follows: TGTGCCAGCTCACCCCTCCGGGACAGGGTGAACACCGGGGAGCTGTTTTTT. Its protein product is CASSPLRDRVNTGELFF. The chain couples TRBV18 to TRBJ2-2, and TRBD1 aligns with 9 junction nucleotides. CDR1 is given as KGHSH and CDR2 as LQKENI, both from the germline V gene. Including cysteine and phenylalanine, the CDR3 has 17 amino acids. Of the read, only the CDR3 DNA is kept; its 51 bases are in frame from base 1. V lost 3 bases and J lost 1 base, and the count of bases not matched to a germline gene is 6. The variable domain in full, with residues beyond the CDR3 obtained from the reference TRBV18 and TRBJ2-2 genes, is NAGVMQNPRHLVRRRGQEARLRCSPMKGHSHVYWYRQLPEEGLKFMVYLQKENIIDESGMPKERFSAEFPKEGPSILRIQQVVRGDSAAYFCASSPLRDRVNTGELFFGEGSRLTVL.